Reported below is one T cell receptor (beta chain). The entry originates in a study of blood T cell repertoires in COVID-19. Germline trimming cut 5 bases from V and 9 bases from J; bases unmatched to any gene: 15. Germline assignment: CDR1 SGHTA and CDR2 FQGNSA. The CDR3 has 16 residues. Profiling relied on immunoSEQ multiplex PCR, and the TCRdb table lists in-frame clones only, not all of them. The data hold 150,000 to 200,000 clones, with approximately 85% observed a single time. This chain connects TRBV7-2 to TRBJ2-1; 8 bases line up with TRBD2. This TCR came from a woman at least 80 years old with acute or convalescent COVID-19. The sample taken for sequencing was peripheral blood. The CDR3 DNA reads as TGTGCCAGCAGCCAGAGTGGTCTAGCGGGCCTCAGTGAGCAGTTCTTC. Residues: CASSQSGLAGLSEQFF.